Below are 12 T cell receptor beta chains sequenced from a single sample in a study of T cells in Graves' hyperthyroidism and ophthalmopathy. RNA transcripts provided the source from which TCR beta CDR3 regions were amplified. The HTBI primer set was used in a first-round RT-PCR of the TCR CDR3. TCRdb fed the multiplex PCR reads into MiXCR, producing one record per CDR3 protein. The table has some 350,000 distinct CDR3 sequences, approximately 15% seen once. The sample taken for sequencing was blood. These receptors were collected from a woman aged 40-49 years with Graves' ophthalmopathy.

This clonotype was seen a handful of times. This chain joins TRBV4-1 and TRBJ2-3; D gene unclear. The germline gives CDR1 MGHRA, CDR2 YSYEKL. Trimming took off 0 bases at V and 6 bases at J, with 16 bases between the two ends. CDR3 length equals 16 residues. DNA for the CDR3: TGCGCCAGCAGCCAAGATCGGGCCGTCCTGAGGGATACGCAGTATTTT. It specifies CASSQDRAVLRDTQYF.

There are many counts of this clonotype. The chain links TRBV12-3 or TRBV12-4 to TRBJ1-2; D is unclear. The CDR3 has 14 amino acids. V gave up 2 bases and J gave up 0 bases, with 7 bases separating them. CDR3 sequence reads: CASSLTGANYGYTF. The CDR3 DNA follows: TGTGCCAGCAGTTTAACCGGGGCTAACTATGGCTACACCTTC.

This clonotype has a count of ten or more. This rearrangement joins TRBV12-3 or TRBV12-4 to TRBJ1-1; the D is unclear. V lost 5 bases and J lost 1, with 11 bases in between. The CDR3 loop spans 14 amino acids. The CDR3: CASSPLTANTEAFF. CDR3 in DNA: TGTGCCAGCAGTCCCCTAACGGCGAACACTGAAGCTTTCTTT.

This clonotype was observed at least ten times. This rearrangement joins TRBV7-8 to TRBJ2-7; 11 bases are a match to TRBD2. V shed 4 bases and J 7 bases; nucleotides not matched to a gene: 12. Germline V gene sequence: CDR1 SGHVS, CDR2 FQNEAQ. The CDR3 is 16 residues long. CDR3 DNA sequence: TGTGCCAGCAGCTCGGGGGTAGCGGGAGGGCCAGGAGAGCAGTACTTC. This gives the protein CASSSGVAGGPGEQYF.

This clonotype was seen repeatedly, ten times or more. The chain has TRBV27 and TRBJ2-5, with D tentatively TRBD1 (6 bases). The V end lost 4 bases, the J end lost 2 bases, and 17 bases lay between the germline ends. Germline V gene lookup returns CDR1 MNHEY and CDR2 SMNVEV (reference sequence). The CDR3 covers 16 residues. Written as DNA, the CDR3 is TGTGCCAGCAGTTGGTATGCGACAGGCCGGCAAGAGACCCAGTACTTC. It is translated as CASSWYATGRQETQYF.

This clonotype was seen repeatedly, ten times or more. The chain has TRBV30 and TRBJ1-1; D is unclear. The ends were cut back, 0 bases at V and 1 base at J, with 6 bases in the middle. CDR1 GTSNPN and CDR2 SVGIG come from the germline V gene (reference sequence). This CDR3 spans 13 amino acids. CDR3 sequence (DNA): TGTGCCTGGAGTGTCCAGTGGAACACTGAAGCTTTCTTT. It yields the protein CAWSVQWNTEAFF.

This clonotype was observed at least ten times. This chain uses TRBV9 with TRBJ1-1; D not resolved. The CDR3 loop spans 13 amino acids. Germline CDR1 SGDLS, CDR2 YYNGEE. V was cut by 0 bases and J by 1 base, with 4 bases left in between. In DNA, the CDR3 is TGTGCCAGCAGCGTAGAACCGAACACTGAAGCTTTCTTT. Translating gives CASSVEPNTEAFF. Complete variable domain (other parts from reference TRBV9 and TRBJ1-1): DSGVTQTPKHLITATGQRVTLRCSPRSGDLSVYWYQQSLDQGLQFLIQYYNGEERAKGNILERFSAQQFPDLHSELNLSSLELGDSALYFCASSVEPNTEAFFGQGTRLTVV.

This chain connects TRBV10-2 to TRBJ1-5; D unclear. The germline V and J ends were trimmed by 0 bases and 5 bases, with 5 bases remaining between them. Germline CDR1 reads WSHSY; CDR2 reads SAAADI. This CDR3 is 13 amino acids long. The CDR3 loop is CASSESGDQPQHF. CDR3 bases: TGCGCCAGCAGTGAGTCAGGAGATCAGCCCCAGCATTTT.

In regard to this clonotype: A read error is possible here, since a much larger clone lies one base away. The chain has TRBV20-1 and TRBJ2-7; 11 bases are shared with TRBD2. Trimming at V came to 5 bases and at J to 6 bases, leaving 9 bases not matched to a gene. CDR3 length: 14 residues. Germline CDR1 and CDR2: DFQATT and SNEGSKA (reference sequence). CDR3 protein: CSAARLAGFSEQYF. The CDR3 DNA reads TGCAGTGCTGCAAGACTAGCGGGGTTTAGCGAGCAGTACTTC.

This clonotype was seen ten or more times. The rearrangement joins TRBV6-1 to TRBJ1-5; possible D gene TRBD1, 5 bases. This CDR3 has 13 amino acids. V was trimmed by 2 bases and J by 7 bases, leaving 9 bases between them. CDR1 MNHNS and CDR2 SASEGT come from the germline V gene. CDR3 residues: CASSELWDQPQHF. The CDR3 region has the DNA TGTGCCAGCAGTGAACTGTGGGACCAGCCCCAGCATTTT.

The chain couples TRBV12-3 or TRBV12-4 to TRBJ1-3, with unresolved D. There are 16 residues in the CDR3. The V gene lost 7 bases and the J gene lost 2 bases, with 18 bases spanning the gap. The CDR3 sequence: CASTQGKGGTGNTIYF. The CDR3 DNA follows: TGTGCCAGCACCCAAGGGAAGGGAGGCACTGGAAACACCATATATTTT.

This clonotype has a count of ten or more. The chain links TRBV7-2 to TRBJ2-1, with a weak D call TRBD1 (5 bases). CDR1 SGHTA and CDR2 FQGNSA come from the germline V gene. Between the trimmed V and J ends, which lost 2 bases and 10 bases, there was a span of 15 bases. This CDR3 spans 14 amino acids. In nucleotides, the CDR3 is TGTGCCAGCAGCTTATGGGGCTATACCAAGGAGCAGTTCTTC. It translates to CASSLWGYTKEQFF.